The sequence of this TCR beta chain was determined in a study of blood T cell repertoires in COVID-19. Across the whole study: The United States, Italy and Spain provided the acute and convalescent COVID-19 samples.

In the study's own analysis: For nucleated cells, counts were estimated from reference gene primer amplification. The repertoire was sequenced with immunoSEQ multiplex PCR; TCRdb's copy has only in-frame clones and lacks some. That table gives V, J and clone size, and the DNA gave D and trimming. The sample has 200,000 to 250,000 clones; approximately 78% are singletons. The V gene end was trimmed by 2 bases and the J gene end by 4 bases; junction bases not matched to a gene: 7. The CDR3 has 17 residues. Germline V CDR1 and CDR2: KGHDR, SFDVKD. V usage is TRBV24-1 and J usage is TRBJ2-3, with 11 bases lining up with TRBD1. The sequencing sample was made of peripheral blood. This TCR was sampled from a woman aged 40-49 years with acute or convalescent COVID-19. The CDR3 reads CATSDSGTGGAADTQYF. In nucleotides, the CDR3 is TGTGCCACCAGTGATTCCGGGACAGGGGGTGCCGCAGATACGCAGTATTTT.